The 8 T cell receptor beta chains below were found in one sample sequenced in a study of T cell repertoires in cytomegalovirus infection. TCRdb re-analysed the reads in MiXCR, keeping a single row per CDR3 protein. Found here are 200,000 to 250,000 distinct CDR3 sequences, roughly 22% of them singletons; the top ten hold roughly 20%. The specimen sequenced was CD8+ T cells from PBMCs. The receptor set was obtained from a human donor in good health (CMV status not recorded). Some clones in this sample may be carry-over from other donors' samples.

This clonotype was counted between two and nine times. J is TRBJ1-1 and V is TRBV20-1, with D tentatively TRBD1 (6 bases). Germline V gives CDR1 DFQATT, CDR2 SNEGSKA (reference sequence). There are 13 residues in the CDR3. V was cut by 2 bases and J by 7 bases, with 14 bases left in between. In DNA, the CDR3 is TGCAGTGCTAGAAGATACAGGGAACTTGAAGCTTTCTTT. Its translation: CSARRYRELEAFF.

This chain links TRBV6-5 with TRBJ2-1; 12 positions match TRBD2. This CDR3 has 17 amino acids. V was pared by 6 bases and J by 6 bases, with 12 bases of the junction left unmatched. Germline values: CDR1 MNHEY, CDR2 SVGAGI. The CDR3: CASSRSSGGAAFNEQFF. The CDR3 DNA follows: TGTGCCAGCAGCCGCTCTAGCGGGGGGGCGGCGTTCAATGAGCAGTTCTTC.

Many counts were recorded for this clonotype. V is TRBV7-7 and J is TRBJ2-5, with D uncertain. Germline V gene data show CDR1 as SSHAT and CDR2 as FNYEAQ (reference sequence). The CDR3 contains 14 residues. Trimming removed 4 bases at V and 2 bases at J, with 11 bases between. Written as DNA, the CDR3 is TGTGCCAGCAGCTCCGGTGTAGGACAAGAGACCCAGTACTTC. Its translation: CASSSGVGQETQYF. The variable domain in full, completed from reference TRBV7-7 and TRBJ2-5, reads GAGVSQSPRYKVTKRGQDVTLRCDPISSHATLYWYQQALGQGPEFLTYFNYEAQPDKSGLPSDRFSAERPEGSISTLTIQRTEQRDSAMYRCASSSGVGQETQYFGPGTRLLVL.

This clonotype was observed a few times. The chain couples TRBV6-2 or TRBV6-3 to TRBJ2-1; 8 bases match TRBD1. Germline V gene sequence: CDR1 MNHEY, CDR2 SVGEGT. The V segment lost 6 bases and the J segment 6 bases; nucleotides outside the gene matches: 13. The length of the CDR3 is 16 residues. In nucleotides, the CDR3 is TGTGCCAGCAGGGCCCCCGGGACAGGATGGGCCAATGAGCAGTTCTTC. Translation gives CASRAPGTGWANEQFF.

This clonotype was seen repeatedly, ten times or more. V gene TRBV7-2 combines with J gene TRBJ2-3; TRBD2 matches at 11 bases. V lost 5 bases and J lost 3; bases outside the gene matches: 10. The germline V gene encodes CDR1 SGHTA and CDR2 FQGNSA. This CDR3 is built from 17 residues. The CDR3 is CASSPTLAGGNTDTQYF. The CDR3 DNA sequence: TGTGCCAGCAGCCCGACATTAGCGGGGGGGAATACAGATACGCAGTATTTT.

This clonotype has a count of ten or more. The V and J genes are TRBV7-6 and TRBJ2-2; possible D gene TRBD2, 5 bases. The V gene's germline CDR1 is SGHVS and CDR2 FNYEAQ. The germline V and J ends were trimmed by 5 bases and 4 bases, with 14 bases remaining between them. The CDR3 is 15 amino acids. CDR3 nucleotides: TGTGCCAGCAGCCGGGGTCCTGGGAGCACCGGGGAGCTGTTTTTT. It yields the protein CASSRGPGSTGELFF.

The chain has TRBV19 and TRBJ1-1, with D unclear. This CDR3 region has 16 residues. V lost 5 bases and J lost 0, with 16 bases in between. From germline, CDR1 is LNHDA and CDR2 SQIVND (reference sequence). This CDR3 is CASSPILEGLNTEAFF. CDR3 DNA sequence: TGTGCCAGTAGTCCCATCCTAGAGGGTTTGAACACTGAAGCTTTCTTT. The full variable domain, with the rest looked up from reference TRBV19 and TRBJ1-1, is DGGITQSPKYLFRKEGQNVTLSCEQNLNHDAMYWYRQDPGQGLRLIYYSQIVNDFQKGDIAEGYSVSREKKESFPLTVTSAQKNPTAFYLCASSPILEGLNTEAFFGQGTRLTVV.

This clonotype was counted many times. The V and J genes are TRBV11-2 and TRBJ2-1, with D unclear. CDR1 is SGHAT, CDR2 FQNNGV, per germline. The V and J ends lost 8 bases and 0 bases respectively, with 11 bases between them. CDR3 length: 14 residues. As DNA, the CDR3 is TGTGCCAGCGAAGACCCAAGCTCCTACAATGAGCAGTTCTTC. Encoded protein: CASEDPSSYNEQFF.